This T cell receptor (beta chain) is drawn from a study of blood T cell repertoires in COVID-19. Study as a whole: The United States, Italy and Spain supplied acute and convalescent COVID-19 samples.

Individuals aged about 18 to 100 years were recruited from about two dozen US areas. Clinical history as reported by participants underpinned cohort assignment. Produced via immunoSEQ multiplex PCR; TCRdb's table is partial and in-frame only. Among approximately 210,000 clones, approximately 80% were seen once, and the ten largest hold roughly 4.5%. The sequence was collected from a man aged 25-40 years with acute COVID-19. Sequencing was performed on PBMCs or T cells enriched from blood (not recorded which).

CDR3: CASSSGAGGQPQHF. The CDR3 nucleotides are TGTGCCAGCAGCTCCGGGGCAGGGGGTCAGCCCCAGCATTTT. The chain couples TRBV9 to TRBJ1-5; 7 bases match TRBD1. There are 14 residues in the CDR3. Losses at the gene ends were 4 bases for V and 6 bases for J; bases not matched to a gene: 7. Germline V lookup: CDR1 SGDLS, CDR2 YYNGEE.